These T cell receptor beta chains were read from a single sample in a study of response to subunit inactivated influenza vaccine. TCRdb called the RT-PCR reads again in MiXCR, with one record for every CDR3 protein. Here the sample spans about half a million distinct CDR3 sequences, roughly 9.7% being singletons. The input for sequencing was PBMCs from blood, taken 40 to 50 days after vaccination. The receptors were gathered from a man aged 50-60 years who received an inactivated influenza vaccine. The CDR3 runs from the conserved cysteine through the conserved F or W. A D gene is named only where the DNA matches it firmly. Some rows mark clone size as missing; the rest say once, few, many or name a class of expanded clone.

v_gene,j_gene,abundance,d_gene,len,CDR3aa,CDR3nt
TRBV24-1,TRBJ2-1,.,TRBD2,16,CATSYTGLAGYNEQFF,TGTGCCACCTCTTACACGGGACTAGCGGGGTACAATGAGCAGTTCTTC
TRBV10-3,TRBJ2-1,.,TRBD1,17,CAISEPRGQGVTNEQFF,TGTGCCATCAGTGAACCTAGGGGACAGGGGGTTACTAATGAGCAGTTCTTC
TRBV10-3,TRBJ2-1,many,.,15,CAISESSSGNDEQFF,TGTGCCATCAGTGAGTCGAGTAGCGGCAATGATGAGCAGTTCTTC
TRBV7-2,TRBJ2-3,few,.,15,CASSFSGIWTDTQYF,TGTGCCAGCAGCTTTTCAGGGATATGGACAGATACGCAGTATTTT
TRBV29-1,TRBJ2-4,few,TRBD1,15,CSVVGGAGQGSIQYF,TGCAGCGTTGTGGGGGGGGCGGGACAGGGTAGCATTCAGTACTTC
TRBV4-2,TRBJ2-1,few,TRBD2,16,CASSQSSGSSYNEQFF,TGTGCCAGCAGCCAAAGTAGCGGGAGCTCCTACAATGAGCAGTTCTTC
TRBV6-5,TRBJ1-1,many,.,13,CASSYLEGTEAFF,TGTGCCAGCAGTTACCTGGAGGGAACTGAAGCTTTCTTT
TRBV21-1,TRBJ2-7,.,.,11,CASRPEPPQYF,TGTGCCAGCAGGCCCGAACCCCCCCAGTACTTC
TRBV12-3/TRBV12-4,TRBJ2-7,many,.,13,CASSLLRGYEQYF,TGTGCCAGCAGTTTATTGCGGGGCTACGAGCAGTACTTC
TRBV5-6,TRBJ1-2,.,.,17,CASSWAYWEGSNYGYTF,TGTGCCAGCAGCTGGGCCTACTGGGAGGGTTCTAACTATGGCTACACCTTC
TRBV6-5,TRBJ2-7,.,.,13,CASSYTSGGEQYF,TGTGCCAGCAGTTACACCTCTGGGGGGGAGCAGTACTTC